These 17 T cell receptor beta chains were sequenced from one sample in a study of OX40 agonist ivuxolimab in advanced cancers. Using immunoSEQ multiplex PCR, the repertoire was profiled, and TCRdb retains in-frame clones only, with some absent. The data show approximately 25,000 clones, with 60% to 80% seen just once and less than 20% held by the top ten. The sample consisted of CD4+ or CD8+ T cells sorted from blood, taken in a trial of the OX40 agonist ivuxolimab. Receptor source: an adult with an advanced solid tumor such as melanoma, head and neck, liver or kidney cancer.

The CDR3 DNA sequence: TGTGCCAGTCCGGGACAGGACACGATCGGAGCTTTCTTT. Translation gives CASPGQDTIGAFF. V usage is TRBV30 and J usage is TRBJ1-1, with TRBD1 identical over 8 bases. The CDR3 sequence is 13 residues long. Germline V lookup: CDR1 GTSNPN, CDR2 SVGIG (reference sequence). V lost 8 bases and J lost 10; bases outside the gene matches: 15.

The chain links TRBV6-1 to TRBJ1-4, with D maybe TRBD1 (5 bases). The CDR3 covers 16 residues. Germline V CDR1 and CDR2: MNHNS, SASEGT. V was clipped by 2 bases and J by 4 bases, with 14 bases between them. CDR3 sequence reads: CASSELGGTFNEKLFF. DNA of the CDR3: TGTGCCAGCAGTGAATTGGGCGGGACTTTTAATGAAAAACTGTTTTTT.

The gene calls are TRBV6-5 and TRBJ2-7, with 8 bases matching TRBD1. The CDR3 runs 13 residues. With 5 bases clipped from V and 5 bases from J, the junction kept 5 bases outside the gene matches. CDR1 is MNHEY and CDR2 is SVGAGI in the germline V gene. The CDR3 DNA sequence: TGTGCCAGCAGTAGAGACAGGGGAGACGAGCAGTACTTC. This codes for CASSRDRGDEQYF.

This chain uses TRBV6-5 with TRBJ2-1; D is ambiguous. V lost 2 bases to trimming and J lost 6 bases, with 11 bases between them. The CDR3 contains 14 residues. Germline-derived CDR1 and CDR2 are MNHEY and SVGAGI. The CDR3 DNA follows: TGTGCCAGCAGTTACGCGTCTGGGGTCAATGAGCAGTTCTTC. It encodes CASSYASGVNEQFF.

V usage is TRBV9 and J usage is TRBJ2-3, with TRBD2 identical over 11 bases. Germline V gives CDR1 SGDLS, CDR2 YYNGEE. CDR3 length: 20 amino acids. J was trimmed by 1 base and V by 4 bases; bases with no gene match: 17. CDR3 DNA sequence: TGTGCCAGCAGCCCCGGGACTAGCGGTAAGCCTCCTTATGGCACAGATACGCAGTATTTT. This sequence encodes CASSPGTSGKPPYGTDTQYF.

The chain joins TRBV5-1 to TRBJ2-5, with D unresolved. This CDR3 is built from 13 residues. Germline-derived CDR1 and CDR2 are SGHRS and YFSETQ. The V end lost 0 bases, the J end lost 5 bases, and 8 bases lay between the germline ends. The CDR3: CASSLEGFETQYF. CDR3 nucleotide sequence: TGCGCCAGCAGCTTGGAGGGATTCGAGACCCAGTACTTC. The full variable domain, rest sourced from reference TRBV5-1 and TRBJ2-5, is KAGVTQTPRYLIKTRGQQVTLSCSPISGHRSVSWYQQTPGQGLQFLFEYFSETQRNKGNFPGRFSGRQFSNSRSEMNVSTLELGDSALYLCASSLEGFETQYFGPGTRLLVL.

The chain couples TRBV7-9 to TRBJ2-5, with a possible D match to TRBD2 (6 bases). V gave up 5 bases and J gave up 2 bases, with 21 bases separating them. This CDR3 region has 17 residues. Per germline, CDR1 SEHNR and CDR2 FQNEAQ (reference sequence). For the CDR3, the DNA is TGTGCCAGCAGCGATCGACGGAGGGCTAGCGAACAAGAGACCCAGTACTTC. Translating gives CASSDRRRASEQETQYF. Using reference TRBV7-9 and TRBJ2-5 for the parts outside the CDR3, the full variable domain is DTGVSQNPRHKITKRGQNVTFRCDPISEHNRLYWYRQTLGQGPEFLTYFQNEAQLEKSRLLSDRFSAERPKGSFSTLEIQRTEQGDSAMYLCASSDRRRASEQETQYFGPGTRLLVL.

For the CDR3, the DNA is TGTGCCAGTAGCGGGCTAGCGGGGGCCTACGAGCAGTACTTC. Its protein product is CASSGLAGAYEQYF. The chain is built from TRBV19 and TRBJ2-7; 10 nucleotides line up with TRBD2. Germline CDR1 and CDR2: LNHDA and SQIVND (reference sequence). After removal of 6 bases from V and 2 bases from J, the junction contained 4 bases not matched to a gene. This CDR3 spans 14 amino acids.

This clone was picked up a small number of times. The chain couples TRBV19 to TRBJ2-1; 8 nucleotides line up with TRBD2. CDR3 size: 15 residues. Germline assignment: CDR1 LNHDA and CDR2 SQIVND (reference sequence). V was pared by 3 bases and J by 8 bases, with 9 bases of the junction left unmatched. The CDR3 region is CASSIGSGGSDEQFF. The CDR3 nucleotides read TGTGCCAGTAGTATCGGGTCGGGGGGGTCGGATGAGCAGTTCTTC. Complete variable domain (other parts from reference TRBV19 and TRBJ2-1): DGGITQSPKYLFRKEGQNVTLSCEQNLNHDAMYWYRQDPGQGLRLIYYSQIVNDFQKGDIAEGYSVSREKKESFPLTVTSAQKNPTAFYLCASSIGSGGSDEQFFGPGTRLTVL.

The CDR3 region is CASSVVDSGRVEQFF. The DNA of the CDR3 is TGTGCCAGCAGCGTAGTTGATAGCGGGAGGGTCGAGCAGTTCTTC. V and J are TRBV9 and TRBJ2-1; 11 positions match TRBD2. Germline loops: CDR1 SGDLS, CDR2 YYNGEE. Trimming at V came to 0 bases and at J to 10 bases, leaving 6 bases not matched to a gene. The CDR3 sequence is 15 residues long.

The chain links TRBV6-1 to TRBJ1-1, with D unresolved. Per germline, CDR1 MNHNS and CDR2 SASEGT. Trimming took off 5 bases at V and 3 bases at J, with 7 bases between the two ends. The CDR3 has 12 amino acids. The CDR3 bases are TGTGCCAGCAGTCCGCTGGACACTGAAGCTTTCTTT. Translated: CASSPLDTEAFF.

The chain is built from TRBV6-5 and TRBJ1-3; tentative D call: TRBD1 (6 bases). V was pared by 7 bases and J by 3 bases, with 7 bases between. CDR3 length equals 12 residues. Germline CDR1 MNHEY, CDR2 SVGAGI. DNA of the CDR3: TGTGCCAGCAAACAGGGTGGAAACACCATATATTTT. Its translation: CASKQGGNTIYF.

V gene TRBV19 combines with J gene TRBJ1-1, with no clear D. Trimming took 0 bases from V and 11 from J, leaving 16 bases between them. The CDR3 is 14 amino acids. Germline CDR1 and CDR2: LNHDA and SQIVND (reference sequence). This chain's CDR3 is CASSIEGPGRCAFF. In nucleotides, the CDR3 is TGTGCCAGTAGTATAGAGGGCCCGGGGAGATGCGCTTTCTTT.

In this sample, this clone turned up a few times. The genes are TRBV9 and TRBJ1-5, with D unclear. The CDR3 sequence is 15 residues long. CDR1 is SGDLS, CDR2 YYNGEE, per germline. Trimming pared 0 bases from V and 0 bases from J, leaving 7 bases between. The CDR3 protein is CASSVEGLSNQPQHF. The CDR3 DNA reads TGTGCCAGCAGCGTAGAGGGTCTTAGCAATCAGCCCCAGCATTTT.

V gene TRBV7-2 combines with J gene TRBJ1-5; 12 bases match TRBD1. This CDR3 region has 17 residues. CDR1 is SGHTA, CDR2 FQGNSA, per germline. Trimming at V came to 3 bases and at J to 4 bases, leaving 7 bases not matched to a gene. CDR3 sequence reads: CASSLAGTGGFNQPQHF. Here the CDR3 DNA reads TGTGCCAGCAGCTTGGCGGGGACAGGGGGCTTTAATCAGCCCCAGCATTTT.

In DNA, the CDR3 is TGTGCCTGGGGCGTAAGGGTTGAAGCTTTCTTT. Translation: CAWGVRVEAFF. The chain links TRBV30 to TRBJ1-1; D call uncertain. Trimming took 5 bases from V and 7 from J, leaving 11 bases between them. The germline gives CDR1 GTSNPN, CDR2 SVGIG (reference sequence). This CDR3 comprises 11 residues.

This clone was counted only a few times. The rearrangement links TRBV7-2 to TRBJ2-7, with D perhaps assigned TRBD1 or TRBD2 (6 bases each). The length of the CDR3 is 15 residues. CDR1 is SGHTA and CDR2 is FQGNSA in the germline V gene. Trimming took off 7 bases at V and 0 bases at J, with 16 bases between the two ends. As DNA, the CDR3 is TGTGCCAGCACCCCCTTCCGGGGGCCCTCCTACGAGCAGTACTTC. Encoded protein: CASTPFRGPSYEQYF. The full variable domain, in which reference TRBV7-2 and TRBJ2-7 provide the parts outside the CDR3, is GAGVSQSPSNKVTEKGKDVELRCDPISGHTALYWYRQSLGQGLEFLIYFQGNSAPDKSGLPSDRFSAERTGGSVSTLTIQRTQQEDSAVYLCASTPFRGPSYEQYFGPGTRLTVT.